This T cell receptor (beta chain) was identified in a study of shared clonotypes between healthy human individuals. Study-wide results and limits: Generation probabilities of non-shared clonotypes were lower (relative to those shared by all four donors). Some naive CD4 clonotypes, around 5%, turned up in common across a handful of donors. Generally, naive subsets (rather than memory subsets) showed larger estimated richness. Rarefaction demonstrated incomplete sorted-subset sequencing despite large depth.

V was clipped by 7 bases and J by 1 base; unmatched bases: 4. This CDR3 contains 13 residues. The germline gives CDR1 SGHNT, CDR2 YYREEE (reference sequence). Only a few counts were recorded for this clone. Its antigen is as yet unknown. The sample carries other DNA sequences with the same CDR3. The protocol was immunoSEQ multiplex PCR, while the TCRdb copy is restricted to in-frame clones and leaves out a portion. The table records some 1.1 million clones, roughly 80% of them present only once. The chain joins TRBV5-4 to TRBJ1-1; 7 nucleotides match TRBD1. Sample: memory CD4+ T cells from PBMCs. Subset indicated: CD45RA-negative fraction. The receptor was isolated from a man aged 18 to 35 in good health. Some clones in this sample may be carry-over from other donors' samples. In DNA, the CDR3 is TGTGCCAGCCAGGGGGGCCCGAACACTGAAGCTTTCTTT. It is translated as CASQGGPNTEAFF. Using reference TRBV5-4 and TRBJ1-1 for the parts outside the CDR3, the full variable domain is ETGVTQSPTHLIKTRGQQVTLRCSSQSGHNTVSWYQQALGQGPQFIFQYYREEENGRGNFPPRFSGLQFPNYSSELNVNALELDDSALYLCASQGGPNTEAFFGQGTRLTVV.